The entry below describes one T cell receptor (beta chain). The data originate from a study of T cell changes during pregnancy in multiple sclerosis. The J segment lost 1 base and the V segment lost 4 bases, leaving 11 bases of the junction unmatched. The CDR3 totals 17 residues. Germline V lookup: CDR1 MNHEY, CDR2 SMNVEV (reference sequence). Profiled with immunoSEQ multiplex PCR; TCRdb holds only in-frame clones, not every one. This sample yields 90,000 to 95,000 clones, of which approximately 90% are seen a single time; around 0.93% belongs to the top ten. This receptor was taken from a female donor with multiple sclerosis, enrolled in a pregnancy study. The sequencing used peripheral blood, collected before pregnancy. The V and J genes are TRBV27 and TRBJ1-1, with 8 bases fitting TRBD1. The CDR3 region is CASSSSRQGPSNTEAFF. The CDR3 nucleotides are TGTGCCAGCAGTTCATCTCGACAGGGGCCTTCGAACACTGAAGCTTTCTTT.